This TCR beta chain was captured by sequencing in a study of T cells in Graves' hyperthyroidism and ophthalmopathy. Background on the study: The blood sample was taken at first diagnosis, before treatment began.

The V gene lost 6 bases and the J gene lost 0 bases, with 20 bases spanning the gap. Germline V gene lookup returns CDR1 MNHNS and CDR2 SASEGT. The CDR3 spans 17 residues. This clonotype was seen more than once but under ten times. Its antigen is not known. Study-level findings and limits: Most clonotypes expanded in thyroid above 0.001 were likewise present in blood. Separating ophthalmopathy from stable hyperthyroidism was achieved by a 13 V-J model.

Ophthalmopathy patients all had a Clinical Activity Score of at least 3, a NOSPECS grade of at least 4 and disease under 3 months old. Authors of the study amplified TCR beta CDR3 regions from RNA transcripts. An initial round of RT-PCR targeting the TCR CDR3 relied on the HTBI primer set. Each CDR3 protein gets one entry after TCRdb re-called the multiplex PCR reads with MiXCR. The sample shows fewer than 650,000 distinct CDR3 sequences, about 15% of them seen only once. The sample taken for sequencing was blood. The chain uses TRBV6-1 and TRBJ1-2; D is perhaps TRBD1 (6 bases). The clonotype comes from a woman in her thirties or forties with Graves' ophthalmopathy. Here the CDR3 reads CASRSSSGTRANYGYTF. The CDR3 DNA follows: TGTGCCAGCAGGTCGTCTTCCGGGACACGAGCTAACTATGGCTACACCTTC.